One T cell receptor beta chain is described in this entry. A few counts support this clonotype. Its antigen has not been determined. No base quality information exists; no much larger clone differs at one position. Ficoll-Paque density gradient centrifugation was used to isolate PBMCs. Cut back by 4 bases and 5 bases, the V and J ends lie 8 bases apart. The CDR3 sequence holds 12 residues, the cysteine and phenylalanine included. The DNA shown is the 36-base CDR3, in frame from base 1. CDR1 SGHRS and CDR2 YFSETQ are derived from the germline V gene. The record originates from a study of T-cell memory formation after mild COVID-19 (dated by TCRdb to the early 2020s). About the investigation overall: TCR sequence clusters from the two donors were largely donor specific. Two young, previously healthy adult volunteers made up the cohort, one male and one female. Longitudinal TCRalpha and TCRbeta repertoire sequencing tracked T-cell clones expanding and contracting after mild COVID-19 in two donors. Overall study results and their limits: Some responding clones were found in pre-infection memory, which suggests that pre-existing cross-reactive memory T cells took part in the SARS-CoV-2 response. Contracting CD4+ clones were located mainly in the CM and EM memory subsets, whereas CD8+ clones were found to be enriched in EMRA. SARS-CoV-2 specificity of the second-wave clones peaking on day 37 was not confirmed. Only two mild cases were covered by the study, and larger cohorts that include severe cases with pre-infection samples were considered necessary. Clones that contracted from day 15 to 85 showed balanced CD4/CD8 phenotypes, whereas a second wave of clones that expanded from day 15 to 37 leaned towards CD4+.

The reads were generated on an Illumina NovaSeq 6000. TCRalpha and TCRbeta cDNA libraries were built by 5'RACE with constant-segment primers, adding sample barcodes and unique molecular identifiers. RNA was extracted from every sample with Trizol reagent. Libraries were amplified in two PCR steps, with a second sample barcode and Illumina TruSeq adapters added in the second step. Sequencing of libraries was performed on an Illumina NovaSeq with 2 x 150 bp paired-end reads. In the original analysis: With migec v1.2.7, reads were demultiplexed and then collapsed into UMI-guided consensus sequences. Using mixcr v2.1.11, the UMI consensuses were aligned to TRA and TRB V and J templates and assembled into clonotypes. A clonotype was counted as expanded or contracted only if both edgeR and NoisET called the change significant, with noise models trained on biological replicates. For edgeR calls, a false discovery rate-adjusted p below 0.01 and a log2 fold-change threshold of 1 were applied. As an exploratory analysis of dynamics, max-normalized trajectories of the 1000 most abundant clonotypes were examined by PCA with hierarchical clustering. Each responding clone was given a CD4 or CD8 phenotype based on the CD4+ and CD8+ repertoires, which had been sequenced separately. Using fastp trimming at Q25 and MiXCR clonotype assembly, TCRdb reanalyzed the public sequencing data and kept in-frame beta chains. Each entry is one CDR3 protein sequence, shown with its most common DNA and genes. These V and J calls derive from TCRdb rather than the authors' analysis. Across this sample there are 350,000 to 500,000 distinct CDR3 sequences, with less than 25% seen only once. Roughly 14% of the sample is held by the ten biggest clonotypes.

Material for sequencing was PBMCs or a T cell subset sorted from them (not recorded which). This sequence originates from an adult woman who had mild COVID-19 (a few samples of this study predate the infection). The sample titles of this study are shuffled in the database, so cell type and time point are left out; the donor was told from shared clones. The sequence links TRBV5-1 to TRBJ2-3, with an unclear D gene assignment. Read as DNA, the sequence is TGCGCCAGCAGCGCTTATTTAGATACGCAGTATTTT. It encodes CASSAYLDTQYF.